Each of the 20 T cell receptor beta chains below was sequenced from the same sample in a study of Graves' ophthalmopathy and Graves' hyperthyroidism. RNA transcripts yielded amplified TCR beta CDR3 regions. Investigators did first-round RT-PCR with HTBI primers, then second-round multiplex PCR. TCRdb itself ran the multiplex PCR reads through MiXCR, one entry per CDR3 protein. The profile covers 650,000 to 900,000 distinct CDR3 sequences, with roughly two fifths appearing a single time and 35% to 55% taken by the ten largest. Input material: peripheral blood. The receptor set was obtained from an adult man with Graves' ophthalmopathy.

The CDR3 DNA is TGTGCCACCAGCAGTCCTACACAGGGGGGTCAGCCCCAGCATTTT. It specifies CATSSPTQGGQPQHF. V gene TRBV24-1 combines with J gene TRBJ1-5; 8 nucleotides agree with TRBD1. Germline CDR1 and CDR2: KGHDR and SFDVKD. The CDR3 has 15 amino acids. V lost 7 bases, J lost 6 bases, and 10 bases stayed unmatched.

This clonotype was seen ten or more times. The rearrangement uses TRBV7-2 and TRBJ2-7, with D tentatively TRBD1 (5 bases). The CDR3 length is 14 residues. Germline V lookup: CDR1 SGHTA, CDR2 FQGNSA. Trimming cost V 1 base and J 3 bases, with 10 bases left between them. The CDR3 DNA is TGTGCCAGCAGCTTAGTTGGGGCCGACTACGAGCAGTACTTC. It codes for CASSLVGADYEQYF.

This clonotype was recorded many times. The V gene is TRBV29-1, the J gene TRBJ2-5; the match to TRBD1 covers 7 bases. From germline, CDR1 is SQVTM and CDR2 ANQGSEA. This CDR3 region has 14 residues. V dropped 7 bases and J dropped 1; count of bases not matched to a gene: 9. This CDR3 is CSAAGGESQETQYF. The CDR3 coding sequence is TGCAGCGCCGCAGGGGGTGAAAGCCAAGAGACCCAGTACTTC. The full variable domain, its missing parts supplied by reference TRBV29-1 and TRBJ2-5, is SAVISQKPSRDICQRGTSLTIQCQVDSQVTMMFWYRQQPGQSLTLIATANQGSEATYESGFVIDKFPISRPNLTFSTLTVSNMSPEDSSIYLCSAAGGESQETQYFGPGTRLLVL.

J is TRBJ2-5 and V is TRBV20-1, with D maybe TRBD1 (5 bases). Trimming took off 3 bases at V and 5 bases at J, with 13 bases between the two ends. The CDR3 consists of 13 residues. Germline values: CDR1 DFQATT, CDR2 SNEGSKA (reference sequence). The CDR3 DNA sequence: TGCAGTGCTAGGGTGCCGCCAGGGGAGACCCAGTACTTC. Translation gives CSARVPPGETQYF.

This clonotype showed up just a few times. V usage is TRBV7-9 and J usage is TRBJ2-7; the match to TRBD1 covers 7 bases. The germline CDR1 and CDR2 sequences are SEHNR and FQNEAQ (reference sequence). The CDR3 runs 16 residues. V was clipped by 2 bases and J by 5 bases; unmatched bases: 12. CDR3 coding DNA: TGTGCCAGCAGCTTATACAGGGGTGGCTTAGGTCACGAGCAGTACTTC. It codes for CASSLYRGGLGHEQYF.

The V and J genes are TRBV7-9 and TRBJ1-4; TRBD1 matches 10 bases. Trimming at V came to 5 bases and at J to 12 bases, leaving 18 bases not matched to a gene. The germline V gene encodes CDR1 SEHNR and CDR2 FQNEAQ (reference sequence). The CDR3 is made up of 17 amino acids. The CDR3, as DNA: TGTGCCAGCAGCCTCTCCGGACAGGGGGGCCCGGGAGAAGAACTGTTTTTT. Its translation is CASSLSGQGGPGEELFF.

The CDR3 region is CASQGRTKPYEQYF. Here the CDR3 DNA reads TGTGCCAGTCAAGGGAGGACTAAACCCTACGAGCAGTACTTC. The chain joins TRBV19 to TRBJ2-7; weak D call: TRBD2 (6 bases). This CDR3 spans 14 amino acids. Per the germline V gene, CDR1 is LNHDA and CDR2 is SQIVND (reference sequence). V lost 8 bases and J lost 2, with 16 bases in between.

The gene calls are TRBV15 and TRBJ1-4; D is unresolved. V was trimmed by 0 bases and J by 0 bases, leaving 17 bases between them. CDR3 length equals 19 residues. Germline V CDR1 and CDR2: LNHNV, YYDKDF (reference sequence). Here the CDR3 DNA reads TGTGCCACCAGCAGAGACCCGGCGGCCTACCTTCCAACTAATGAAAAACTGTTTTTT. It codes for CATSRDPAAYLPTNEKLFF.

This clonotype was seen ten or more times. The genes are TRBV7-9 and TRBJ2-5, with D tentatively TRBD1 (5 bases). CDR3 length equals 15 residues. Trimming stripped 0 bases from V and 3 bases from J, with 11 bases between. The germline gives CDR1 SEHNR, CDR2 FQNEAQ (reference sequence). Here the CDR3 reads CASSLAETEEETQYF. In DNA form, the CDR3 reads TGTGCCAGCAGCTTAGCCGAGACAGAGGAAGAGACCCAGTACTTC.

To note about this clonotype: Germline is not matched at one junction end, which may reflect a read error. The V and J genes are TRBV10-2 and TRBJ2-7; TRBD1 is a possible D gene (6 bases). The CDR3 totals 13 residues. CDR1 is WSHSY and CDR2 is SAAADI in the germline V gene. Here the CDR3 reads CASSYVRGYEQYF. The CDR3 nucleotides read TGTGCCAGCAGTTACGTCAGGGGATACGAGCAGTACTTC.

In the case of this clonotype: At one end the junction does not follow the germline gene, possibly because of a read error. This chain joins TRBV10-3 and TRBJ1-1, with TRBD1 matching over 7 bases. Germline loops: CDR1 ENHRY, CDR2 SYGVKD. The CDR3 length is 14 residues. Written as DNA, the CDR3 is TGTGCCAGCAGTTTGAACTACAGGGGTACTGAAGCTTTCTTT. Protein product: CASSLNYRGTEAFF.

The V gene is TRBV19, the J gene TRBJ2-6, with D unclear. The CDR3 runs to 15 residues. The germline CDR1 and CDR2 sequences are LNHDA and SQIVND (reference sequence). V was cut by 6 bases and J by 4 bases, with 13 bases left in between. Written as DNA, the CDR3 is TGTGCCAGTAGGCCCCCCCTGGCAGGGGCCAACGTCCTGACTTTC. As protein: CASRPPLAGANVLTF.

The chain has TRBV29-1 and TRBJ2-7; 8 bases fit TRBD1. With V trimmed by 3 bases and J by 4 bases, 8 bases remained unmatched. The germline V gene has CDR1 SQVTM and CDR2 ANQGSEA. This CDR3 region has 14 residues. CDR3 loop: CSVDGRGLSYEQYF. CDR3 coding DNA: TGCAGCGTTGATGGCAGGGGGCTTTCGTACGAGCAGTACTTC.

For the CDR3, the DNA is TGCAGTGCCAGGCGGCCGGGTGGAGAGACCCAGTACTTC. Residues: CSARRPGGETQYF. The chain recombines TRBV20-1 with TRBJ2-5; D is ambiguous. This CDR3 is 13 amino acids long. V was cut by 6 bases and J by 4 bases, with 15 bases left in between. Germline CDR1 reads DFQATT; CDR2 reads SNEGSKA (reference sequence).

The table lists this clonotype with a few counts. V gene TRBV20-1 combines with J gene TRBJ2-7; maybe TRBD2 (6 bases). The CDR3 is 14 amino acids. V was clipped by 0 bases and J by 7 bases, with 16 bases between them. Germline CDR1 DFQATT, CDR2 SNEGSKA (reference sequence). CDR3 coding DNA: TGCAGTGCTAGAGATGGGCGGGGCCTACAGGAGCAGTACTTC. Protein sequence: CSARDGRGLQEQYF.

With respect to this clonotype: This CDR3 is missing its conserved last phenylalanine or tryptophan, likely due to a read error. No DNA is shown, since the ends of the CDR3 on it are uncertain; the CDR3 is the one TCRdb lists. This chain links TRBV12-3 or TRBV12-4 with TRBJ1-6. The CDR3 numbers 8 amino acids, ends counted. The CDR3 region is CASSFSNY.

This clonotype was counted many times. This chain links TRBV7-2 with TRBJ1-1; the D gene is possibly TRBD1 (5 bases). V dropped 1 base and J dropped 4 bases, with 10 bases sitting between them. This CDR3 contains 14 residues. The germline V gene encodes CDR1 SGHTA and CDR2 FQGNSA. CDR3 in amino acids: CASSLVGESTEAFF. CDR3 nucleotides: TGTGCCAGCAGCTTAGTGGGGGAGAGCACTGAAGCTTTCTTT.

This clonotype was recorded a few times. This sequence joins TRBV27 and TRBJ2-7, with no clear D. The CDR3 loop spans 13 amino acids. V was cut by 4 bases and J by 3 bases, with 10 bases left in between. Looked up from germline, CDR1 is MNHEY and CDR2 is SMNVEV (reference sequence). The CDR3 sequence is CASSSSPLYEQYF. In DNA form, the CDR3 reads TGTGCCAGCAGTTCTTCCCCCCTCTACGAGCAGTACTTC.

This clonotype was counted at least ten times. The CDR3 nucleotides are TGTGCCAGCAGTTACTTGCTAGCGGCTAACACCGGGGAGCTGTTTTTT. This gives the protein CASSYLLAANTGELFF. The rearrangement joins TRBV25-1 to TRBJ2-2; 7 bases agree with TRBD2. Germline values: CDR1 MGHDK, CDR2 SYGVNS. V shed 5 bases, J shed 2 bases, and the junction held 8 bases outside the gene matches. The CDR3 runs to 16 residues.

The chain links TRBV7-3 to TRBJ1-3; no firm D call. V gave up 5 bases and J gave up 5 bases, with 16 bases separating them. The CDR3 length is 15 residues. The V gene's germline CDR1 is SGHTA and CDR2 FQGTGA. The CDR3 bases are TGTGCCAGCAGCCAAGAGATGAGCTTTAGAAACACCATATATTTT. Its protein is CASSQEMSFRNTIYF.